What follows is one T cell receptor (beta chain) and its context. This clone is a singleton in its sample. The target of this receptor is not known. No base quality values were provided; no much bigger clone lies one nucleotide off. The data were obtained in a study of multiple sclerosis patients with progressive multifocal leukoencephalopathy (dated by TCRdb to between 2018 and 2020). Background for the entire study: Five or six natalizumab-treated MS patients who did not develop PML were used as controls and were sampled longitudinally. Peripheral T and B cells were examined in MS patients who went on to develop PML (4 under natalizumab, 1 after alemtuzumab) as well as in treated patients who did not. Longitudinal follow-up was performed in two natalizumab-treated patients who later developed PML, from before therapy through 6 and 12 months to PML onset. The study was designed to detect JC virus-specific or public T-cell expansions arising at the time of PML onset.

General conclusions and limits of the study: At the time PML developed, no common TRBV or TRBJ gene usage or preferential TRBV-TRBJ pairings were detected. TRB clones with frequency above 0.5% were observed only in PML patients, but the clones expanded at PML onset were found to be already present before and during natalizumab therapy. Analysis was restricted to peripheral blood, although for natalizumab-associated PML, cerebrospinal fluid or brain lymphocytes might be more informative. In most PML patients, lower normalized Shannon entropy suggested less diverse TRB repertoires, while the natalizumab-treated controls had values close to 1. Because of the small, descriptive cohort, whether findings reflect JC virus infection or general immunocompromise remained unclear.

TRB CDR3 regions were amplified from genomic DNA with the immunoSEQ two-step multiplex PCR at survey-level depth. Each PCR was spiked with synthetic inline TR CDR3 controls spanning all V-J pairings to estimate template counts and remove amplification bias. Reads went through processing to reduce amplification and sequencing bias, and quantification was done against synthetic TR CDR3 analogs. The source study handled its data this way. In ImmunoSEQ Analyzer, raw data were processed so that out-of-frame sequences and CDR3s with stop codons were removed, with gene names following IMGT nomenclature. Repertoire diversity was summarized as normalized Shannon entropy, defined as 1 minus Pielou's evenness. Only TRB sequences sharing the V gene, the J gene and the CDR3 were counted as identical. Public PML clonotypes were CDR3s shared by two or more PML-onset samples but absent earlier, in controls, and in public databases. Positional CDR3 amino acid composition was analyzed in Skylign with the observed count method. TCRdb stores this immuneACCESS table with in-frame sequences only. Part of the clones is absent; in the studies checked, under half of the shortfall reflects unresolved V genes, and no reason is known for the rest. The V and J calls and clone size were taken over from that table, and D and trimming were inferred from the DNA. For this sample there are under 40,000 clones; nearly 95% appear just once. The top ten constitute more than 1.5% of the sample.

Per the publication, the time point label means: before natalizumab initiation. All listed patients had previously received interferon beta, and all PML patients were female. Before the first natalizumab infusion, T0 blood samples were collected. Ficoll-Hypaque density gradient centrifugation was used to isolate peripheral blood mononuclear cells. Material for sequencing was PBMCs. This TCR derives from a man between 25 and 39 years old with multiple sclerosis.

The DNA reads TGTGCCAGCAGCCGCATGATCCGGGGTGCAAACACCGGGGAGCTGTTTTTT. It specifies CASSRMIRGANTGELFF. The V gene is TRBV11-2 and the J gene is TRBJ2-2; the D gene is perhaps TRBD2, from 5 matching bases. From a lookup of the germline V gene, CDR1 and CDR2 are SGHAT and FQNNGV. V is reduced by 5 bases and J by 2 bases, leaving a spacing of 18 bases between them. From the cysteine through the phenylalanine, the CDR3 covers 17 amino acids. The entry retains the CDR3 DNA only, 51 bases that are in frame from base 1.